Shown below are 22 T cell receptor beta chains from a single sample sequenced in a study of cytomegalovirus exposure and HLA in healthy donors. The PCR made use of 60 Vbeta and 13 Jbeta primers. Sequenced by immunoSEQ multiplex PCR; TCRdb stores in-frame clones only, minus some. The table records some 150,000 clones, roughly four fifths of them present only once. The specimen was PBMCs. Source of these receptors: a man aged 35 to 55 in good health and CMV-seronegative.

V and J are TRBV6-6 and TRBJ1-1; TRBD1 matches at 8 bases. V was pared by 4 bases and J by 4 bases, with 5 bases of the junction left unmatched. Germline CDR1 reads MNHNY; CDR2 reads SVGAGI (reference sequence). The CDR3 has 14 amino acids. DNA of the CDR3: TGTGCCAGCAGTTTACAGGGGGGAGGCACTGAAGCTTTCTTT. Translation gives CASSLQGGGTEAFF.

V gene TRBV15 combines with J gene TRBJ1-4; D uncertain. Trimming cost V 1 base and J 10 bases, with 10 bases left between them. The CDR3 runs to 13 residues. CDR1 and CDR2 (germline): LNHNV, YYDKDF (reference sequence). CDR3 sequence reads: CATSRGNSGKLFF. As DNA, the CDR3 is TGTGCCACCAGCAGAGGGAACAGTGGAAAACTGTTTTTT.

The genes are TRBV30 and TRBJ1-4; a weak D match, TRBD1 (6 bases). The CDR3 loop spans 12 amino acids. Trimming removed 7 bases at V and 8 bases at J, with 14 bases between. Per germline, CDR1 GTSNPN and CDR2 SVGIG (reference sequence). The CDR3 sequence is CALTGADEKLFF. The CDR3 DNA reads TGTGCCTTGACAGGCGCCGACGAAAAACTGTTTTTT.

J is TRBJ2-7 and V is TRBV6-1; TRBD1 aligns across 10 bases. Germline V CDR1 and CDR2: MNHNS, SASEGT. The CDR3 sequence is 14 residues long. V lost 4 bases and J lost 6; bases outside the gene matches: 6. The CDR3 protein is CASSAPGTGAEQYF. For the CDR3, the DNA is TGTGCCAGCAGTGCCCCCGGGACAGGGGCCGAGCAGTACTTC.

This clone was detected only once. The chain couples TRBV30 to TRBJ2-7; maybe TRBD2 (7 bases). The germline CDR1 and CDR2 sequences are GTSNPN and SVGIG (reference sequence). The ends were cut back, 2 bases at V and 6 bases at J, with 17 bases in the middle. This CDR3 has 14 amino acids. The CDR3 region has the DNA TGTGCCTGGAGTCCACCCTTCCGGGGGGCCGAGCAGTACTTC. It translates to CAWSPPFRGAEQYF. The full variable domain, in which reference TRBV30 and TRBJ2-7 provide the parts outside the CDR3, is SQTIHQWPATLVQPVGSPLSLECTVEGTSNPNLYWYRQAAGRGLQLLFYSVGIGQISSEVPQNLSASRPQDRQFILSSKKLLLSDSGFYLCAWSPPFRGAEQYFGPGTRLTVT.

This chain joins TRBV6-5 and TRBJ1-2, with D uncertain. V was clipped by 1 base and J by 8 bases, with 11 bases between them. This CDR3 contains 13 residues. Germline V gives CDR1 MNHEY, CDR2 SVGAGI. DNA of the CDR3: TGTGCCAGCAGTTACTTATCTCGAGGGGGCTACACCTTC. It is translated as CASSYLSRGGYTF.

The genes are TRBV27 and TRBJ2-7; TRBD1 matches 7 bases. V dropped 2 bases and J dropped 2; count of bases not matched to a gene: 0. The CDR3 loop spans 13 amino acids. Germline CDR1 and CDR2: MNHEY and SMNVEV (reference sequence). The CDR3 DNA is TGTGCCAGCAGTTTAACAGGGGCCTACGAGCAGTACTTC. Translated: CASSLTGAYEQYF.

This clone was observed a handful of times. The junction departs from germline at one end; a sequencing error may be responsible. The chain uses TRBV7-7 and TRBJ2-4; TRBD2 matches at 10 bases. CDR1 SSHAT and CDR2 FNYEAQ come from the germline V gene (reference sequence). The CDR3 totals 20 residues. CDR3 sequence (DNA): TGTGCTAGCAGCTCCGGTAGCGAACTTCGGACTAGCGGCTATAAAAACATTCAGTACTTC. Its protein product is CASSSGSELRTSGYKNIQYF.

This chain connects TRBV5-1 to TRBJ2-2; D is perhaps TRBD2 (6 bases). Between the trimmed V and J ends, which lost 3 bases and 2 bases, there was a span of 11 bases. The CDR3 has 15 residues. Looked up from germline, CDR1 is SGHRS and CDR2 is YFSETQ. CDR3 nucleotide sequence: TGCGCCAGCAGCTCCGGGACTTTTAACACCGGGGAGCTGTTTTTT. This sequence encodes CASSSGTFNTGELFF.

The rearrangement uses TRBV6-1 and TRBJ2-1; D is perhaps TRBD1 (6 bases). The V and J ends lost 1 base and 4 bases respectively, with 8 bases between them. Germline V CDR1 and CDR2: MNHNS, SASEGT. This CDR3 region has 14 residues. CDR3 loop: CASSEGTVYNEQFF. The CDR3 DNA sequence: TGTGCCAGCAGTGAAGGGACAGTATACAATGAGCAGTTCTTC.

J is TRBJ2-7 and V is TRBV30; TRBD1 is a possible D gene (6 bases). V was clipped by 0 bases and J by 4 bases, with 19 bases between them. CDR1 and CDR2 from the germline V gene are GTSNPN and SVGIG (reference sequence). CDR3 size: 16 residues. In nucleotides, the CDR3 is TGTGCCTGGAGTGTACTCATTGGGGACATGGGGTACGAGCAGTACTTC. Protein product: CAWSVLIGDMGYEQYF.

The rearrangement links TRBV28 to TRBJ2-7, with D possibly matching TRBD1 (6 bases). CDR3 length: 15 residues. Germline CDR1 and CDR2: MDHEN and SYDVKM. V dropped 6 bases and J dropped 6 bases, with 21 bases sitting between them. CDR3 residues: CASSLTPSGQVEQYF. CDR3 DNA: TGTGCCAGCAGCTTGACCCCCTCGGGACAAGTCGAGCAGTACTTC. Full variable domain (outside the CDR3, taken from reference TRBV28 and TRBJ2-7): DVKVTQSSRYLVKRTGEKVFLECVQDMDHENMFWYRQDPGLGLRLIYFSYDVKMKEKGDIPEGYSVSREKKERFSLILESASTNQTSMYLCASSLTPSGQVEQYFGPGTRLTVT.

The chain is built from TRBV6-4 and TRBJ2-2; tentative D call: TRBD1 (6 bases). The ends were cut back, 4 bases at V and 6 bases at J, with 12 bases in the middle. CDR3 size: 14 residues. Germline CDR1 is MRHNA and CDR2 is SNTAGT. CDR3 residues: CASSADTGPGELFF. The DNA of the CDR3 is TGTGCCAGCAGTGCCGATACAGGGCCCGGGGAGCTGTTTTTT.

The CDR3 here is CASSTTGMNTEAFF. The CDR3 bases are TGTGCCAGTAGTACGACAGGGATGAACACTGAAGCTTTCTTT. The chain links TRBV19 to TRBJ1-1; 7 nucleotides match TRBD1. V lost 4 bases and J lost 0; bases outside the gene matches: 2. Looked up from germline, CDR1 is LNHDA and CDR2 is SQIVND (reference sequence). This CDR3 comprises 14 residues. The full variable domain, completed using reference TRBV19 and TRBJ1-1, is DGGITQSPKYLFRKEGQNVTLSCEQNLNHDAMYWYRQDPGQGLRLIYYSQIVNDFQKGDIAEGYSVSREKKESFPLTVTSAQKNPTAFYLCASSTTGMNTEAFFGQGTRLTVV.

The chain uses TRBV4-3 and TRBJ2-7; perhaps TRBD2 as D (7 bases). Trimming pared 0 bases from V and 6 bases from J, leaving 12 bases between. CDR1 and CDR2 (germline): LGHNA, YSLEER. The CDR3 consists of 14 residues. CDR3 nucleotide sequence: TGCGCCAGCAGCCAAGAGGGGGGGGCGGGCGAGCAGTACTTC. As protein: CASSQEGGAGEQYF.

The chain combines TRBV27 with TRBJ1-6; weak D call: TRBD1 (5 bases). The V gene lost 2 bases and the J gene lost 8 bases, with 16 bases spanning the gap. The CDR3 runs to 16 residues. CDR1 and CDR2 (germline): MNHEY, SMNVEV (reference sequence). CDR3 region: CASSLIPAGLDSPLHF. The CDR3 nucleotides read TGTGCCAGCAGTTTAATTCCAGCAGGGTTGGATTCACCCCTCCACTTT.

The CDR3 protein is CASSQDGEAGGYGEQFF. As DNA, the CDR3 is TGTGCCAGCAGCCAAGATGGGGAAGCGGGGGGGTACGGTGAGCAGTTCTTC. The V gene is TRBV4-2, the J gene TRBJ2-1, with TRBD2 identical over 10 bases. This CDR3 has 17 residues. Trimming cost V 0 bases and J 9 bases; bases outside gene matches: 11. Germline assignment: CDR1 LGHNA and CDR2 YNFKEQ.

The V gene is TRBV30, the J gene TRBJ1-2; D possibly corresponds to TRBD1 (6 bases). The CDR3 spans 14 residues. Germline V gene sequence: CDR1 GTSNPN, CDR2 SVGIG (reference sequence). V was cut by 4 bases and J by 3 bases, with 15 bases left in between. Written as DNA, the CDR3 is TGTGCCTGGACCCCGGGGGGCAGAGACTATGGCTACACCTTC. As protein: CAWTPGGRDYGYTF.

V gene TRBV6-1 combines with J gene TRBJ2-2; possible D gene TRBD1, 6 bases. Germline lookup yields CDR1 MNHNS and CDR2 SASEGT. V lost 8 bases, J lost 2 bases, and 12 bases lay in between. The CDR3 is made up of 14 amino acids. DNA of the CDR3: TGTGCCAGCCGAGACAGGTTTAACACCGGGGAGCTGTTTTTT. This codes for CASRDRFNTGELFF.

This chain connects TRBV10-1 to TRBJ2-2; 9 positions agree with TRBD1. CDR1 is WNHNN, CDR2 SYGVQD, per germline (reference sequence). V lost 8 bases to trimming and J lost 5 bases; unmatched junction nucleotides: 3. The CDR3 length is 13 residues. The CDR3 sequence: CASAGQGTGELFF. The CDR3 DNA reads as TGCGCCAGCGCGGGACAGGGTACCGGGGAGCTGTTTTTT.

V is TRBV14 and J is TRBJ1-3, with D possibly being TRBD1 (6 bases). Germline V gene data show CDR1 as SGHDN and CDR2 as FVKESK. Trimming pared 3 bases from V and 3 bases from J, leaving 6 bases between. The CDR3 contains 13 residues. CDR3 sequence (DNA): TGTGCCAGCAGCCAGACAGGTGGAAACACCATATATTTT. Its protein product is CASSQTGGNTIYF.

The gene calls are TRBV18 and TRBJ2-2, with D possibly matching TRBD2 (5 bases). The germline CDR1 and CDR2 sequences are KGHSH and LQKENI. V lost 0 bases, J lost 5 bases, and 10 bases lay in between. CDR3 size: 15 residues. CDR3 sequence (DNA): TGTGCCAGCTCACCACCCCGACTAACGACCGGGGAGCTGTTTTTT. This encodes CASSPPRLTTGELFF.